Listed below are T cell receptor beta chains from one sample, sequenced in a study of cytomegalovirus exposure and HLA in healthy donors. Using immunoSEQ multiplex PCR, the repertoire was profiled, and TCRdb retains in-frame clones only, with some absent. The data contain about 43,000 clones, 70% to 85% of them singletons. Sequenced: PBMCs. The receptors were gathered from a man aged 25-45 years in good health and CMV-seronegative. Each CDR3 is given with its conserved first and last residue. D genes are given only for firm matches. Rows may omit the clone size; those that give it use once, few, many or a size class.

size	V	D	J	DNA	CDR3
NA	TRBV2	TRBD2	TRBJ2-7	TGTGCCAGCAGTGAACGGCGGGGGACCTACGAGCAGTACTTC	CASSERRGTYEQYF
NA	TRBV11-2	NA	TRBJ1-1	TGTGCCAGCAGAAATACAGGGTCAGACACTGAAGCTTTCTTT	CASRNTGSDTEAFF
NA	TRBV5-1	NA	TRBJ2-5	TGCGCCAGCAGCGAAAGCCGATCAGGGACCCAGTACTTC	CASSESRSGTQYF
NA	TRBV18	TRBD1	TRBJ1-6	TGTGCCAGCTCTCCGACAGGGGAGAGGTCACCCCTCCACTTT	CASSPTGERSPLHF
NA	TRBV10-3	TRBD1	TRBJ1-5	TGTGCCATCTCACAAAGGGACAGTAATCAGCCCCAGCATTTT	CAISQRDSNQPQHF
NA	TRBV7-9	NA	TRBJ1-1	TGTGCCAGCAGCCTCCTGCTGGAGGCTTTCTTT	CASSLLLEAFF
once	TRBV28	TRBD2	TRBJ2-7	TGTGCCAGCAGGAAATCAAGTAGCGGGAGGGCCTACGAGCAGTACTTC	CASRKSSSGRAYEQYF
NA	TRBV2	TRBD1	TRBJ1-5	TGTGCCAGCAGTGAAGACCAGGGGGCGAGCAATCAGCCCCAGCATTTT	CASSEDQGASNQPQHF
NA	TRBV18	TRBD2	TRBJ2-2	TGTGCCAGCTCACCTCCGGGACTAGCGGGAATCGGGGAGCTGTTTTTT	CASSPPGLAGIGELFF
once	TRBV4-2	NA	TRBJ2-5	TGTGCCAGCAGCCAACTACAAGAGACCCAGTACTTC	CASSQLQETQYF
few	TRBV6-4	NA	TRBJ2-3	TGTGCCAGCAGTGACGGTACAGGGTCAGATACGCAGTATTTT	CASSDGTGSDTQYF
few	TRBV7-8	TRBD1	TRBJ2-5	TGTGCCAGCAGCTCTCAAGGGGGCAAGACCCAGTACTTC	CASSSQGGKTQYF
NA	TRBV9	NA	TRBJ2-1	TGTGCCAGCAGCGTAGAGATGGGACTCCGGAGCTCCTACAATGAGCAGTTCTTC	CASSVEMGLRSSYNEQFF
NA	TRBV5-4	TRBD1	TRBJ2-7	TGTGCCAGCAGCTCCGGACAGGGGACGGGCGAGCAGTACTTC	CASSSGQGTGEQYF
NA	TRBV11-1	TRBD2	TRBJ2-1	TGTGCCAGCAGCTGGACTAGCGGGAGTTACAATGAGCAGTTCTTC	CASSWTSGSYNEQFF
NA	TRBV6-5	NA	TRBJ2-1	TGTGCCAGCGGCCCTCGTATTAGCGGAGGCAATGAGCAGTTCTTC	CASGPRISGGNEQFF
NA	TRBV4-1	TRBD2	TRBJ2-7	TGCGCCAGCAGCCAACGTTATAGCGGGAAACCGTACGAGCAGTACTTC	CASSQRYSGKPYEQYF
few	TRBV5-1	TRBD2	TRBJ2-7	TGCGCCAGCAGCTTGGACAGGGCGGGAGGTTACGAGCAGTACTTC	CASSLDRAGGYEQYF
NA	TRBV11-2	TRBD1	TRBJ2-3	TGTGCCAGCAGCTTAAAGGGGACAGGGACCACAGATACGCAGTATTTT	CASSLKGTGTTDTQYF
NA	TRBV15	TRBD1	TRBJ1-4	TGTGCCACCAGGAAGGCGGGACAGGGGTGGGAAAAACTGTTTTTT	CATRKAGQGWEKLFF
NA	TRBV25-1	TRBD1	TRBJ1-5	TGTGCCAGCAGTGAAGACAGGGACAATCAGCCCCAGCATTTT	CASSEDRDNQPQHF
NA	TRBV2	NA	TRBJ2-7	TGTGCCAGCAGTGAAGGATTTTATGGGGGCTTAAAGAACGAGCAGTACTTC	CASSEGFYGGLKNEQYF
NA	TRBV19	NA	TRBJ1-2	TGTGCCAGTAGCCAACGACAGCCTTATGGCTACACCTTC	CASSQRQPYGYTF
NA	TRBV7-2	TRBD1	TRBJ2-2	TGTGCCAGCAGCTTTCTAGGACAGGGGGCCGGGGAGCTGTTTTTT	CASSFLGQGAGELFF
once	TRBV18	TRBD1	TRBJ1-3	TGTGCCAGCTCACCCCAAGGGACAGGGGTTGGAAACACCATATATTTT	CASSPQGTGVGNTIYF
NA	TRBV7-2	NA	TRBJ2-1	TGTGCCAGCAGCTCACCAGTTGCTTCCTACAATGAGCAGTTCTTC	CASSSPVASYNEQFF
NA	TRBV20-1	TRBD1	TRBJ1-1	TGCAGTGCTAGAGCACAGGGGTATGCTTTCTTT	CSARAQGYAFF
NA	TRBV28	TRBD1	TRBJ2-7	TGTGCCAGCAGTTATTCCGGGACAGCATACGAGCAGTACTTC	CASSYSGTAYEQYF
NA	TRBV18	TRBD1	TRBJ1-1	TGTGCCAGCTCACCGGGACAGGGGGCCGAAGTTGAAGCTTTCTTT	CASSPGQGAEVEAFF
NA	TRBV5-4	NA	TRBJ2-1	TGTGCCAGCAGCTTGGGGCAGGGGGCCGCTAGCGGCGCCGAGCAGTTCTTC	CASSLGQGAASGAEQFF
NA	TRBV5-1	TRBD2	TRBJ2-1	TGCGCCAGCAGCTGGACTAGCGGGAGTCCTGGAAACAATGAGCAGTTCTTC	CASSWTSGSPGNNEQFF
NA	TRBV28	TRBD2	TRBJ2-7	TGTGCCAGCAGCCGGACTAGCGGGAGCTCCTACGAGCAGTACTTC	CASSRTSGSSYEQYF
NA	TRBV7-3	TRBD1	TRBJ1-1	TGTGCCAGCAAGCTGATCCAAGGGACAGGGGGTTGCACTGAAGCTTTCTTT	CASKLIQGTGGCTEAFF
NA	TRBV10-3	NA	TRBJ1-1	TGTGCCATCAGACAGGGTGAGGACACTGAAGCTTTCTTT	CAIRQGEDTEAFF
NA	TRBV10-3	TRBD1	TRBJ2-7	TGTGCCATCAGTCCTGACAGGGACCTCTACGAGCAGTACTTC	CAISPDRDLYEQYF
few	TRBV5-1	NA	TRBJ2-3	TGCGCCAGCAGCTTAGGGGACACCCGGACTAGCACAGATACGCAGTATTTT	CASSLGDTRTSTDTQYF
NA	TRBV27	TRBD1	TRBJ1-2	TGTGCCAGCAGTTTGCTGGGGACAGGGGGCGACTATGGCTACACCTTC	CASSLLGTGGDYGYTF
NA	TRBV5-5	NA	TRBJ1-5	TGTGCCAGCAGCTTCTCCCACGGTGGTAGCAATCAGCCCCAGCATTTT	CASSFSHGGSNQPQHF
NA	TRBV7-9	NA	TRBJ2-1	TGTGCCAGCAGCTTAGCGATGGGTACTAACGAGCAGTTCTTC	CASSLAMGTNEQFF
NA	TRBV19	NA	TRBJ2-7	TGTGCCAGTAGCAATCTAGGGTCCAGGGACGAGCAGTACTTC	CASSNLGSRDEQYF
NA	TRBV19	NA	TRBJ2-1	TGTGCCAGTACAAAATTGGCAGAGCAGTTCTTC	CASTKLAEQFF
NA	TRBV27	NA	TRBJ2-1	TGTGCCAGCAGTTTAGAACTAGCCCACAATGAGCAGTTCTTC	CASSLELAHNEQFF
few	TRBV5-1	NA	TRBJ1-4	TGCGCCAGCGCCATGACTGCGGGAGATGAAAAACTGTTTTTT	CASAMTAGDEKLFF
once	TRBV6-6	TRBD1	TRBJ1-5	TGTGCCAGGACCGACAGGGGGATAAATCAGCCCCAGCATTTT	CARTDRGINQPQHF
NA	TRBV6-5	NA	TRBJ2-2	TGTGCCAGCAGTTACTCGAGCGAACGGGGGGAGCTGTTTTTT	CASSYSSERGELFF
medium-sized	TRBV7-6	NA	TRBJ1-2	TGTGCCAGCAGCTTAGGGGGGGGATCCGATGGCTACACCTTC	CASSLGGGSDGYTF
few	TRBV2	TRBD1	TRBJ1-2	TGTGCCAGCAGTGAAACAAGACAGGGGGTTAACTATGGCTACACCTTC	CASSETRQGVNYGYTF
NA	TRBV11-2	TRBD1	TRBJ2-2	TGTGCCAGCAGCATTCGACAGGGGGTACGGGAGCTGTTTTTT	CASSIRQGVRELFF
NA	TRBV28	NA	TRBJ2-7	TGTGCCACCCATTCGCGAGGAATCTTCGGCTACGAGCAGTACTTC	CATHSRGIFGYEQYF
few	TRBV4-1	NA	TRBJ1-2	TGCGCCAGCAGCCTCAGCAGGGATTTAGCTAACTATGGCTACACCTTC	CASSLSRDLANYGYTF
NA	TRBV2	TRBD1	TRBJ2-4	TGTGCCAGCAGTGAAAAGGGGGCAGGCAAAAACATTCAGTACTTC	CASSEKGAGKNIQYF
few	TRBV9	NA	TRBJ2-3	TGTGCCAGCAGCTACTCGACCGGGACTTTCAACACAGATACGCAGTATTTT	CASSYSTGTFNTDTQYF
NA	TRBV19	NA	TRBJ2-7	TGTGCCACTAACGCAGGGTTCGCCGACTACGAGCAGTACTTC	CATNAGFADYEQYF
NA	TRBV5-1	TRBD1	TRBJ2-5	TGCGCCAGCAGCGGGACCGGGACAGGTGGAGAGACCCAGTACTTC	CASSGTGTGGETQYF
NA	TRBV4-3	NA	TRBJ2-7	TGCGCCAGCAGCCAAGAATGGGGGGATTGGACCTACGAGCAGTACTTC	CASSQEWGDWTYEQYF
NA	TRBV7-2	NA	TRBJ2-7	TGTGCCAGCAGCCGGACTGCTGGGCGCGAGCAGTACTTC	CASSRTAGREQYF